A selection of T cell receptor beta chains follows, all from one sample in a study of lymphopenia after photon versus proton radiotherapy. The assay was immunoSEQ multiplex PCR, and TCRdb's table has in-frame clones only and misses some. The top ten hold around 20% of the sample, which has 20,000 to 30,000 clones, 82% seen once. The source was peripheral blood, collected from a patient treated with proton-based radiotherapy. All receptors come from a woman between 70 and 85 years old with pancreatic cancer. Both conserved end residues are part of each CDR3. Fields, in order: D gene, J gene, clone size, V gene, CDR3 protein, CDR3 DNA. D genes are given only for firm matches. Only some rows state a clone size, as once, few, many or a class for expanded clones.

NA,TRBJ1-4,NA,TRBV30,CAWKLGQGKLNEKLFF,TGTGCCTGGAAGTTAGGGCAGGGAAAGCTGAATGAAAAACTGTTTTTT
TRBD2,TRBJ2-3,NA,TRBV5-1,CASSLVSAGGRVTDTQYF,TGCGCCAGCAGCTTGGTCTCAGCGGGAGGTCGGGTCACAGATACGCAGTATTTT
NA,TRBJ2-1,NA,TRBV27,CASSLSAPAGSYNEQFF,TGTGCCAGCAGTTTATCCGCCCCAGCGGGCTCCTACAATGAGCAGTTCTTC
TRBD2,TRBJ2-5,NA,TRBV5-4,CASSLTSEETQYF,TGTGCCAGCAGCTTGACTAGCGAAGAGACCCAGTACTTC
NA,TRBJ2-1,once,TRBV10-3,CAISEPGTGHGEQFF,TGTGCCATCAGTGAGCCCGGGACTGGTCATGGAGAGCAGTTCTTC
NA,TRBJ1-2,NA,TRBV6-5,CASSPQGTYGYTF,TGTGCCAGCAGTCCCCAGGGAACCTATGGCTACACCTTC
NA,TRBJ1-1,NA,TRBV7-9,CASSLYGAENTEAFF,TGTGCCAGCAGCTTATACGGGGCGGAGAACACTGAAGCTTTCTTT
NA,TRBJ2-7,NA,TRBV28,CASSWSGNSYEQYF,TGTGCCAGCAGTTGGTCAGGAAACTCCTACGAGCAGTACTTC
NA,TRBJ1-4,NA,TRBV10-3,CAISEMRVDEKLFF,TGTGCCATCAGTGAAATGAGAGTGGATGAAAAACTGTTTTTT
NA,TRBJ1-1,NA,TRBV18,CASSPGTVIMNTEAFF,TGTGCCAGCTCACCCGGTACAGTAATAATGAACACTGAAGCTTTCTTT
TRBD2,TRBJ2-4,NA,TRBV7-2,CASSSQGGTAKNIQYF,TGTGCCAGCAGCTCGCAGGGAGGGACAGCCAAAAACATTCAGTACTTC
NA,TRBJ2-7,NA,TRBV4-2,CASSPLGPPSSYEQYF,TGTGCCAGCAGCCCCCTGGGGCCGCCAAGCTCCTACGAGCAGTACTTC
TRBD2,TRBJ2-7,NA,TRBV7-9,CASSLAGVLADLSYEQYF,TGTGCCAGCAGCTTGGCGGGTGTACTAGCGGACCTCTCCTACGAGCAGTACTTC
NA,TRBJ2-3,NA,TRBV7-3,CASSFLAGTDTQYF,TGTGCCAGCAGCTTTTTAGCGGGCACAGATACGCAGTATTTT
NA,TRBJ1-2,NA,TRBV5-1,CASSLADGIESLTYGYTF,TGCGCCAGCAGCTTGGCCGACGGGATAGAGTCTTTGACCTATGGCTACACCTTC
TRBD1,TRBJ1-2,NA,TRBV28,CASSSTGQGAHGYTF,TGTGCCAGCAGTTCCACCGGACAGGGGGCGCATGGCTACACCTTC
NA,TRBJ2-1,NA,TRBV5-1,CASSLDWGREQFF,TGCGCCAGCAGCTTGGATTGGGGGCGCGAGCAGTTCTTC
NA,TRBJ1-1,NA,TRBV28,CASIRGGPNTEAFF,TGTGCCAGCATCCGGGGGGGGCCGAACACTGAAGCTTTCTTT
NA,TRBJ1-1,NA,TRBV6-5,CASSYLRGGGNTEAFF,TGTGCCAGCAGTTACCTTAGGGGCGGCGGTAACACTGAAGCTTTCTTT
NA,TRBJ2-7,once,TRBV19,CASNRAGDRERYEQYF,TGTGCCAGTAATAGAGCGGGGGACAGGGAAAGGTACGAGCAGTACTTC
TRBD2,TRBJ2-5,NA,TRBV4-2,CASSQGETSGPLGETQYF,TGTGCCAGCAGCCAAGGGGAGACTAGCGGCCCGTTGGGAGAGACCCAGTACTTC
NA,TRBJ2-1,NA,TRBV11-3,CASSPDSARNEQFF,TGTGCCAGCAGCCCCGACTCGGCGAGAAATGAGCAGTTCTTC
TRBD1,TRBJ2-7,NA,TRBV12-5,CASGSDRGLYEQYF,TGTGCTAGTGGTTCGGACAGGGGGCTGTACGAGCAGTACTTC
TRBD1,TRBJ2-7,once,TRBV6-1,CASSAGTGSYEQYF,TGTGCCAGCAGTGCCGGGACAGGCTCCTACGAGCAGTACTTC